This TCR beta chain was recovered during a study of T cells after yellow fever vaccination. They built TCR cDNA with 5'RACE template switching, a step that put in a universal primer site and UMIs. Each CDR3 protein is one row after TCRdb ran MiXCR on the 5' RACE reads. The sample includes 450,000 to 550,000 distinct CDR3 sequences, roughly 21% seen only once; the top ten take roughly an eighth. The V and J ends lost 7 bases and 3 bases respectively, with 7 bases between them. Germline CDR1 KGHDR, CDR2 SFDVKD. This CDR3 has 12 residues. Points from the study as a whole: The study noted that FACS-sorted repertoires could contain abundant clonotypes contaminating from the bulk population.

About this clonotype itself: Antigen: not known.

The sequence came from a man in his thirties or forties who received the YFV17D yellow fever vaccine. The sequences come from PBMCs, collected 15 days after the yellow fever booster vaccination. This chain connects TRBV24-1 to TRBJ2-3; no reliable D call. The CDR3 protein is CATSSTTDTQYF. The DNA for the CDR3 is TGTGCCACCAGCAGTACAACAGATACGCAGTATTTT.